This T cell receptor beta chain is from a study of CD8 T cells in ankylosing spondylitis. Study-wide points: CD8+ by phenotype, disease-linked clones were relatively rare in peripheral blood. The authors reported significant enrichment of disease-linked clones in matched ankylosing spondylitis synovial fluid. There was a TCR beta motif, made of 7 to 9 highly homologous variants, that appeared characteristic of ankylosing spondylitis blood.

Germline CDR1 SNHLY, CDR2 FYNNEI. The CDR3 runs to 14 residues. V was clipped by 7 bases and J by 5 bases; unmatched bases: 9. Preparation of TCR beta libraries was done by quantitative 5'-RACE with molecular barcodes. MiXCR was run by TCRdb on the 5' RACE reads, yielding one entry per CDR3 protein. This table has roughly 240,000 distinct CDR3 sequences, 32% appearing once. This clonotype has just a few counts. The antigen is undetermined. The chain combines TRBV2 with TRBJ1-2; 8 bases match TRBD1. This TCR was sampled from a male donor with ankylosing spondylitis or in good health (not recorded which). Specimen: blood, either unsorted or a sorted T cell fraction (not recorded which). This chain's CDR3 is CASIFHRGDYGYTF. The CDR3 DNA follows: TGTGCCAGCATTTTCCACAGGGGGGATTATGGCTACACCTTC.